These 26 T cell receptor beta chains were all obtained from the same sample, sequenced in a study of T cell responses to AZD1222 COVID-19 vaccine. Clones were sequenced by immunoSEQ multiplex PCR, and TCRdb holds only the in-frame ones, with some missing. The table lists over 120,000 clones, 80% to 95% of them singletons. The specimen was peripheral blood, collected 28 days after the second AZD1222 dose. The origin of the receptors is an adult who received the AZD1222 COVID-19 vaccine.

The count of this clone is one. The genes are TRBV5-5 and TRBJ2-7; 13 nucleotides align to TRBD2. This CDR3 is 15 amino acids long. In germline, CDR1 is SGHKS, CDR2 YYEKEE (reference sequence). The junction had 5 bases not matched to a gene; V was cut back by 2 bases and J by 6 bases. The CDR3 nucleotides read TGTGCCAGCAGCTTAGGACTAGCGGGAGATAGCGAGCAGTACTTC. It encodes CASSLGLAGDSEQYF.

Turning to this clone: This same CDR3 is encoded by further DNA sequences in the sample. J is TRBJ2-5 and V is TRBV20-1; D not certain. Looked up from germline, CDR1 is DFQATT and CDR2 is SNEGSKA (reference sequence). The CDR3 length is 11 residues. V dropped 0 bases and J dropped 5 bases, with 4 bases sitting between them. The DNA of the CDR3 is TGCAGTGCTAGAGATCAGGAGACCCAGTACTTC. Protein sequence: CSARDQETQYF.

The chain employs TRBV7-2 and TRBJ2-4; the D is unclear. This CDR3 has 12 amino acids. Trimming took 2 bases from V and 2 from J, leaving 1 base between them. Germline lookup yields CDR1 SGHTA and CDR2 FQGNSA. Written as DNA, the CDR3 is TGTGCCAGCAGCTTACCCAAAAACATTCAGTACTTC. Translated: CASSLPKNIQYF. The full variable domain, completed using reference TRBV7-2 and TRBJ2-4, is GAGVSQSPSNKVTEKGKDVELRCDPISGHTALYWYRQSLGQGLEFLIYFQGNSAPDKSGLPSDRFSAERTGGSVSTLTIQRTQQEDSAVYLCASSLPKNIQYFGAGTRLSVL.

This sequence joins TRBV7-6 and TRBJ1-2, with 7 bases fitting TRBD1. Trimming at V came to 1 base and at J to 5 bases, leaving 7 bases not matched to a gene. The CDR3 has 15 residues. Germline CDR1 and CDR2: SGHVS and FNYEAQ. The CDR3 coding sequence is TGTGCCAGCAGCTTAGAGGCAGGGGGGTCTTATGGCTACACCTTC. Its protein product is CASSLEAGGSYGYTF.

The chain has TRBV6-2 or TRBV6-3 and TRBJ2-7, with D possibly called TRBD1 or TRBD2 (6 bases each). CDR1 is MNHEY, CDR2 SVGEGT, per germline. CDR3 size: 18 residues. V was trimmed by 0 bases and J by 3 bases, leaving 21 bases between them. The CDR3 DNA reads as TGTGCCAGCAGTTACTCTTCGGGGGCCCTCCGAGTGGGCTACGAGCAGTACTTC. Its protein is CASSYSSGALRVGYEQYF.

The chain is built from TRBV7-2 and TRBJ2-5; D is unclear. The CDR3 covers 13 residues. Germline V CDR1 and CDR2: SGHTA, FQGNSA. V lost 5 bases, J lost 1 base, and 8 bases lay in between. As DNA, the CDR3 is TGTGCCAGCAGCCTTACGGTCCAAGAGACCCAGTACTTC. Translated: CASSLTVQETQYF.

The chain combines TRBV4-1 with TRBJ2-7, with D perhaps matching TRBD1 (5 bases). V was shortened by 2 bases and J by 0 bases, with 5 bases between the two germline ends. Germline CDR1 reads MGHRA; CDR2 reads YSYEKL. This CDR3 comprises 13 residues. The CDR3, as DNA: TGCGCCAGCAGCCAAACAGGCTCCTACGAGCAGTACTTC. Protein sequence: CASSQTGSYEQYF.

This clone was observed a handful of times. The genes are TRBV24-1 and TRBJ2-7; 7 nucleotides align to TRBD1. CDR1 is KGHDR and CDR2 is SFDVKD in the germline V gene. V shed 5 bases and J 6 bases; nucleotides not matched to a gene: 3. The CDR3 covers 12 residues. CDR3 amino acids: CATSGNRGEQYF. The CDR3 DNA reads as TGTGCCACCAGTGGCAACAGGGGCGAGCAGTACTTC.

In its sample, this clone was seen a few times. The CDR3 loop is CASTPPNHAGTANYGYTF. The DNA for the CDR3 is TGTGCCAGCACCCCACCCAATCACGCAGGGACAGCCAACTATGGCTACACCTTC. The chain recombines TRBV28 with TRBJ1-2; the match to TRBD1 covers 7 bases. The CDR3 runs 18 residues. The V segment lost 7 bases and the J segment 2 bases; nucleotides outside the gene matches: 19. Germline-derived CDR1 and CDR2 are MDHEN and SYDVKM.

The V and J genes are TRBV6-5 and TRBJ2-5; D gene unclear. The CDR3 extends over 15 amino acids. With 6 bases removed from V and 0 bases from J, the gap between germline ends came to 14 bases. Germline-derived CDR1 and CDR2 are MNHEY and SVGAGI. In nucleotides, the CDR3 is TGTGCCAGCAGCCGACCACCTCCGTACCAAGAGACCCAGTACTTC. Translation gives CASSRPPPYQETQYF.

V and J are TRBV7-9 and TRBJ1-6, with D possibly TRBD1 on 5 matching bases. Germline assignment: CDR1 SEHNR and CDR2 FQNEAQ (reference sequence). The CDR3 is 13 amino acids. Trimming cost V 5 bases and J 9 bases, with 11 bases left between them. DNA of the CDR3: TGTGCCAGCAGCCCCGGGGGGGGTTCACCCCTCCACTTT. The encoded protein is CASSPGGGSPLHF.

The genes are TRBV5-5 and TRBJ1-5; 9 bases agree with TRBD1. The trim removed 2 bases at V and 3 bases at J, leaving 6 bases unmatched. The V gene's germline CDR1 is SGHKS and CDR2 YYEKEE (reference sequence). The CDR3 consists of 16 residues. This chain's CDR3 is CASSLTGQGLNQPQHF. The CDR3 DNA sequence: TGTGCCAGCAGCTTAACCGGACAGGGGCTCAATCAGCCCCAGCATTTT.

This rearrangement joins TRBV30 to TRBJ2-7; 9 bases match TRBD2. The CDR3 extends over 14 amino acids. V was pared by 2 bases and J by 4 bases, with 6 bases of the junction left unmatched. Germline CDR1 GTSNPN, CDR2 SVGIG (reference sequence). CDR3 in amino acids: CAWSPGLAPYEQYF. Written as DNA, the CDR3 is TGTGCCTGGAGTCCGGGACTAGCCCCATACGAGCAGTACTTC.

CDR3: CAIKGTENYGYTF. In DNA form, the CDR3 reads TGTGCCATCAAAGGGACAGAGAACTATGGCTACACCTTC. The chain couples TRBV10-3 to TRBJ1-2; 7 nucleotides line up with TRBD1. The CDR3 contains 13 residues. Germline CDR1 is ENHRY and CDR2 is SYGVKD. Trimming at V came to 7 bases and at J to 2 bases, leaving 4 bases not matched to a gene.

The chain joins TRBV28 to TRBJ1-1, with a tentative D call TRBD1 (5 bases). The V end was cut by 8 bases, the J end by 2 bases, with 18 bases between. Per the germline V gene, CDR1 is MDHEN and CDR2 is SYDVKM. The CDR3 runs to 15 residues. Here the CDR3 DNA reads TGTGCCAGCTTTCGGGCGGGACGGGGAAACACTGAAGCTTTCTTT. This codes for CASFRAGRGNTEAFF.

The rearrangement joins TRBV25-1 to TRBJ1-6; TRBD1 matches 8 bases. J was trimmed by 9 bases and V by 4 bases; bases with no gene match: 8. The CDR3 consists of 15 residues. CDR1 is MGHDK, CDR2 SYGVNS, per germline. DNA for the CDR3: TGTGCCAGCAGTGCCTCTCAGGGGGCGGGTTCACCCCTCCACTTT. This translates into CASSASQGAGSPLHF.

The gene calls are TRBV28 and TRBJ2-5; 7 bases line up with TRBD1. With 3 bases clipped from V and 5 bases from J, the junction kept 9 bases outside the gene matches. The length of the CDR3 is 15 residues. The germline gives CDR1 MDHEN, CDR2 SYDVKM. The chain's CDR3 is CASSFLNQGVETQYF. The CDR3 DNA reads TGTGCCAGCAGTTTCCTCAATCAGGGGGTCGAGACCCAGTACTTC.

The genes are TRBV11-2 and TRBJ2-7; D remains ambiguous. Germline V lookup: CDR1 SGHAT, CDR2 FQNNGV. The CDR3 is 13 amino acids. The V end lost 5 bases, the J end lost 0 bases, and 8 bases lay between the germline ends. The chain's CDR3 is CASSPGSSYEQYF. The CDR3 DNA reads TGTGCCAGCAGCCCCGGGTCCTCCTACGAGCAGTACTTC.

This chain links TRBV19 with TRBJ1-5; 9 nucleotides agree with TRBD1. Per germline, CDR1 LNHDA and CDR2 SQIVND (reference sequence). The CDR3 has 17 residues. The junction had 11 bases not matched to a gene; V was cut back by 6 bases and J by 2 bases. CDR3 in amino acids: CASRTAARDRGNQPQHF. CDR3 bases: TGTGCCAGTAGGACTGCCGCCCGGGACAGGGGCAATCAGCCCCAGCATTTT.

As DNA, the CDR3 is TGTGCCAGCAGCCAAAGACAGCGCGAACCCCTCCACTTT. This translates into CASSQRQREPLHF. V is TRBV7-2 and J is TRBJ1-6; maybe TRBD1 (5 bases). V dropped 5 bases and J dropped 12 bases, with 14 bases sitting between them. Germline V gives CDR1 SGHTA, CDR2 FQGNSA. The CDR3 covers 13 residues. Complete variable domain (other parts from reference TRBV7-2 and TRBJ1-6): GAGVSQSPSNKVTEKGKDVELRCDPISGHTALYWYRQSLGQGLEFLIYFQGNSAPDKSGLPSDRFSAERTGGSVSTLTIQRTQQEDSAVYLCASSQRQREPLHFGNGTRLTVT.

The rearrangement uses TRBV9 and TRBJ2-7; D remains ambiguous. Germline V gene sequence: CDR1 SGDLS, CDR2 YYNGEE. V lost 0 bases and J lost 5, with 9 bases in between. The CDR3 contains 13 residues. Written as DNA, the CDR3 is TGTGCCAGCAGCGTAGCCGTTGAGGACGAGCAGTACTTC. It specifies CASSVAVEDEQYF. Full variable domain (remainder filled in from reference TRBV9 and TRBJ2-7): DSGVTQTPKHLITATGQRVTLRCSPRSGDLSVYWYQQSLDQGLQFLIQYYNGEERAKGNILERFSAQQFPDLHSELNLSSLELGDSALYFCASSVAVEDEQYFGPGTRLTVT.

The rearrangement joins TRBV3-1 (or the pseudogene TRBV3-2) to TRBJ2-5; 9 nucleotides align to TRBD2. The CDR3 extends over 15 amino acids. V shed 0 bases, J shed 7 bases, and the junction held 6 bases outside the gene matches. CDR1 LGHDT and CDR2 YNNKEL come from the germline V gene (reference sequence). In nucleotides, the CDR3 is TGTGCCAGCAGCCAAGAGCGGGAGGGCCTCGGGACCCAGTACTTC. This gives the protein CASSQEREGLGTQYF.

This chain links TRBV28 with TRBJ1-6; D unresolved. The CDR3 runs to 14 residues. V gave up 4 bases and J gave up 8 bases, with 12 bases separating them. Germline V gene sequence: CDR1 MDHEN, CDR2 SYDVKM. In nucleotides, the CDR3 is TGTGCCAGCAGTTCTACGGGGTTGGATTCACCCCTCCACTTT. Residues: CASSSTGLDSPLHF.

The chain carries TRBV12-3 or TRBV12-4 and TRBJ2-7; tentative D call: TRBD2 (5 bases). Trimming left V 6 bases short and J 7 bases short, with 13 bases between. The CDR3 covers 12 residues. CDR3 amino acids: CASSPTREEQYF. The DNA for the CDR3 is TGTGCCAGCAGCCCTACTAGAGAGGAGCAGTACTTC.

The chain links TRBV27 to TRBJ1-6, with unresolved D. Germline V lookup: CDR1 MNHEY, CDR2 SMNVEV (reference sequence). The CDR3 extends over 15 amino acids. V gave up 6 bases and J gave up 6 bases, with 15 bases separating them. This chain's CDR3 is CASSRDPLLNSPLHF. The CDR3, as DNA: TGTGCCAGCAGCCGAGATCCACTTCTTAATTCACCCCTCCACTTT.

This clone was picked up one time. The chain employs TRBV28 and TRBJ1-2; tentatively, D is TRBD1 (5 bases). V shed 4 bases and J shed 7 bases, with 16 bases lying between them. From germline, CDR1 is MDHEN and CDR2 SYDVKM. The CDR3 is 14 amino acids. In DNA form, the CDR3 reads TGTGCCAGCAGTTCAGTCGGGACTTTGGGTGGCTACACCTTC. This gives the protein CASSSVGTLGGYTF.